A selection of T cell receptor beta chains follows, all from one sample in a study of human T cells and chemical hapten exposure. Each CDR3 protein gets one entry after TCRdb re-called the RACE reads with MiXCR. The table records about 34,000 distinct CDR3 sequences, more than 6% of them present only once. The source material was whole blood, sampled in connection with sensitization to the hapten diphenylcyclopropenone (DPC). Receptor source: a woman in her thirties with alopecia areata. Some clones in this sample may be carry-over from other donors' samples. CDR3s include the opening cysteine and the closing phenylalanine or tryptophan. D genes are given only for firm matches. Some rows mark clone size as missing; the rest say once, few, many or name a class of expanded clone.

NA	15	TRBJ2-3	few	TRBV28	CASSLRGDHTDTQYF	TGTGCCAGCAGTTTAAGGGGCGACCACACAGATACGCAGTATTTT
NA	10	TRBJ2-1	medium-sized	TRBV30	CAWSNHEQFF	TGTGCCTGGAGTAACCATGAGCAGTTCTTC
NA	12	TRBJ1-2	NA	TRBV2	CASSFDLYGYTF	TGTGCCAGCAGTTTTGACTTATATGGCTACACCTTC
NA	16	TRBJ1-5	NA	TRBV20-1	CSADTKGVRSNQPQHF	TGCAGTGCTGACACGAAGGGGGTGAGGAGCAATCAGCCCCAGCATTTT
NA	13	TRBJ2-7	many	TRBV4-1	CASSQAPRDEQYF	TGCGCCAGCAGCCAAGCCCCCCGAGACGAGCAGTACTTC
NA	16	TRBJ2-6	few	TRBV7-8	CASSQTGSSGANVLTF	TGTGCCAGCAGCCAGACGGGAAGCTCTGGGGCCAACGTCCTGACTTTC
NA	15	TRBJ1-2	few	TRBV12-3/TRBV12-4	CASSLSGAGESGYTF	TGTGCCAGCAGTCTCTCCGGGGCAGGGGAATCTGGCTACACCTTC
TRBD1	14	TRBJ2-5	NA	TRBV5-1	CASSAGQGQETQYF	TGCGCCAGCAGCGCGGGACAGGGACAAGAGACCCAGTACTTC
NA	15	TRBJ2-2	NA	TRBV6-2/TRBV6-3	CASRPDGRRTGELFF	TGTGCCAGCAGACCCGACGGCAGGAGGACCGGGGAGCTGTTTTTT
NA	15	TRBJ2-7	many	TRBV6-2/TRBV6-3	CASSPVGEGTYEQYF	TGTGCCAGCAGTCCTGTCGGGGAAGGAACCTACGAGCAGTACTTC
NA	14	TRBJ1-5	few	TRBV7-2	CASSVTGQGEPQHF	TGTGCCAGCAGCGTGACAGGCCAAGGTGAGCCCCAGCATTTT
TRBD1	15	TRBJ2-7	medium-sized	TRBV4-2	CASSQVDRGSYEQYF	TGTGCCAGCAGCCAAGTTGACAGGGGGAGCTACGAGCAGTACTTC
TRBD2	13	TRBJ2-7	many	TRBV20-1	CSAPTAGGYEQYF	TGCAGTGCTCCCACAGCGGGGGGCTACGAGCAGTACTTC
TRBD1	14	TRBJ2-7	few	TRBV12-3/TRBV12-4	CASSLTGDTYEQYF	TGTGCCAGCAGTTTGACAGGGGACACCTACGAGCAGTACTTC
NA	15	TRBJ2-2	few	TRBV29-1	CSVEEGRANTGELFF	TGCAGCGTTGAAGAAGGACGGGCTAACACCGGGGAGCTGTTTTTT
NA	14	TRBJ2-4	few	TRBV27	CATSPSVAKNIQYF	TGTGCCACCTCTCCGTCGGTAGCCAAAAACATTCAGTACTTC
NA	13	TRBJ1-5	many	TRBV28	CASSLSSNQPQHF	TGTGCCAGCAGTTTGAGTAGCAATCAGCCCCAGCATTTT
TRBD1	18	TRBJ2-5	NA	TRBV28	CASSFLKRTGRYQETQYF	TGTGCCAGCAGTTTCCTCAAGCGGACAGGGAGGTACCAAGAGACCCAGTACTTC
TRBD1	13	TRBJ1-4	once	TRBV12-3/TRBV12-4	CATGQGTDEKLFF	TGTGCCACAGGACAGGGGACCGATGAAAAACTGTTTTTT
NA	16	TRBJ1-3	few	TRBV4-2	CASSQAPTDSGNTIYF	TGTGCCAGCAGCCAAGCCCCAACGGACTCTGGAAACACCATATATTTT
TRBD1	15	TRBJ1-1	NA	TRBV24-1	CATSDPNRGNTEAFF	TGTGCCACCAGTGACCCCAACAGGGGGAACACTGAAGCTTTCTTT
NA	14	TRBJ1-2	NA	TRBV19	CASSIDAVNYGYTF	TGTGCCAGTAGTATAGACGCAGTTAACTATGGCTACACCTTC
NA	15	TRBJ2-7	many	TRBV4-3	CASSQDSGGPYEQYF	TGCGCCAGCAGCCAAGATTCTGGGGGGCCCTACGAGCAGTACTTC
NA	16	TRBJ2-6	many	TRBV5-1	CASSEGWGNGANVLTF	TGCGCCAGCAGCGAAGGGTGGGGAAACGGGGCCAACGTCCTGACTTTC
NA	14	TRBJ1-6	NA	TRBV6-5	CASSYSRPGSPLHF	TGTGCCAGCAGTTATAGTCGCCCGGGGTCACCCCTCCACTTT
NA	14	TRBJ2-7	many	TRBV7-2	CASSLWGAHYEQYF	TGTGCCAGCAGCTTATGGGGGGCACACTACGAGCAGTACTTC
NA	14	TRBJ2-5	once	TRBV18	CASSPQTIQETQYF	TGTGCCAGCTCACCACAGACCATACAAGAGACCCAGTACTTC
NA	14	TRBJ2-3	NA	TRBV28	CASSHPGATDTQYF	TGTGCCAGCAGCCACCCAGGGGCCACAGATACGCAGTATTTT
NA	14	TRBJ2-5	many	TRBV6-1	CASSHTGAGETQYF	TGTGCCAGCAGCCATACAGGGGCGGGGGAGACCCAGTACTTC
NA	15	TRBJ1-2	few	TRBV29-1	CSVPDQGPAYYGYTF	TGCAGCGTACCCGATCAGGGGCCCGCGTACTATGGCTACACCTTC
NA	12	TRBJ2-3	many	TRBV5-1	CASSPDRHTQYF	TGCGCCAGCAGCCCGGACCGACATACGCAGTATTTT
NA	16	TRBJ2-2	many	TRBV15	CATSRDWGVNTGELFF	TGTGCCACCAGCAGAGATTGGGGCGTGAACACCGGGGAGCTGTTTTTT
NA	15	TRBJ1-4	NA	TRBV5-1	CASSPEQQTNEKLFF	TGCGCCAGCAGCCCCGAACAACAGACTAATGAAAAACTGTTTTTT
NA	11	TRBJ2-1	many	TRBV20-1	CSVTQGNEQFF	TGCAGTGTCACCCAGGGTAATGAGCAGTTCTTC
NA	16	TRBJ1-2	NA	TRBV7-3	CASSPNPLSTNYGYTF	TGTGCCAGCAGCCCTAACCCGCTATCTACTAACTATGGCTACACCTTC
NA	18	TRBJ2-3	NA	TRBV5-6	CASSLNLWRQAGTDTQYF	TGTGCCAGCAGCTTGAACCTCTGGAGGCAGGCCGGCACAGATACGCAGTATTTT
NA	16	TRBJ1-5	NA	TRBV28	CASSFQQGRSNQPQHF	TGTGCCAGCAGTTTTCAACAGGGACGTAGCAATCAGCCCCAGCATTTT
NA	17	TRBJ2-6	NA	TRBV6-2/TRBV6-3	CASRTDRGGPGANVLTF	TGTGCCAGCAGGACGGACAGAGGAGGTCCTGGGGCCAACGTCCTGACTTTC
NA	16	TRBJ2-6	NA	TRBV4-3	CASSQEVSSGANVLTF	TGCGCCAGCAGCCAAGAAGTTTCCTCTGGGGCCAACGTCCTGACTTTC
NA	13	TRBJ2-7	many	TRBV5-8	CASSFGNSYEQYF	TGTGCCAGCAGCTTCGGGAATTCCTACGAGCAGTACTTC
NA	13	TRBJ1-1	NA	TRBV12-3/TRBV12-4	CASSFPSSDEAFF	TGTGCCAGCAGTTTTCCCTCGAGCGATGAAGCTTTCTTT